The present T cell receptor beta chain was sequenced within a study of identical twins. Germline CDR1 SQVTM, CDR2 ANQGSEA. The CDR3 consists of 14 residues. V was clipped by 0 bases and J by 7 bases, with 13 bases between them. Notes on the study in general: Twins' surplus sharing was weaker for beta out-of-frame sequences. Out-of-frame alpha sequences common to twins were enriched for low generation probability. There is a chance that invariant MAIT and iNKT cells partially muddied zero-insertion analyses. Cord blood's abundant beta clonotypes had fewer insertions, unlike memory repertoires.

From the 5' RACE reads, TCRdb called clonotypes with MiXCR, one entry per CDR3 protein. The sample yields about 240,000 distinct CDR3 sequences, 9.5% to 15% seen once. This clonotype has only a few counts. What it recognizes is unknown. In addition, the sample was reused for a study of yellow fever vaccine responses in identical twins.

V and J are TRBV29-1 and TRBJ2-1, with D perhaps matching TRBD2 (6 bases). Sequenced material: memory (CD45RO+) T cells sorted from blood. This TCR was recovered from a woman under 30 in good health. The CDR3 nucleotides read TGCAGCGTTGAAGATAGCGGCGGCGGTAATGAGCAGTTCTTC. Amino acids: CSVEDSGGGNEQFF.